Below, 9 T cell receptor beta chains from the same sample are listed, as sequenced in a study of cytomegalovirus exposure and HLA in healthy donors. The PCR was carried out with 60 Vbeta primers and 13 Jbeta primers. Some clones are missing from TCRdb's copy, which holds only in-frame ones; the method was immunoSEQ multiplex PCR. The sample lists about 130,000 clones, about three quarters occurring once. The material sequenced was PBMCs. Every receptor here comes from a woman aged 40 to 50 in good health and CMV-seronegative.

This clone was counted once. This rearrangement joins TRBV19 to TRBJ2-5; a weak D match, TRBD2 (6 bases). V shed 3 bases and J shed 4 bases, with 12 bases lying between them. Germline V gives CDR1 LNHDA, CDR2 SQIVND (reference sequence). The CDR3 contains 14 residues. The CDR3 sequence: CASSIFRGSETQYF. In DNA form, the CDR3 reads TGTGCCAGTAGTATCTTCCGGGGGTCAGAGACCCAGTACTTC.

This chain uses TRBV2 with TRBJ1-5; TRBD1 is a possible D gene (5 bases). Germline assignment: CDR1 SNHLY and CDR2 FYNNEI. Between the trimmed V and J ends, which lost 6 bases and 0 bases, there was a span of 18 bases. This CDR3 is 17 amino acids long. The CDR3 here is CASSTDRWPSSNQPQHF. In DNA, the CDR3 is TGTGCCAGCAGCACCGACAGATGGCCCTCTAGCAATCAGCCCCAGCATTTT.

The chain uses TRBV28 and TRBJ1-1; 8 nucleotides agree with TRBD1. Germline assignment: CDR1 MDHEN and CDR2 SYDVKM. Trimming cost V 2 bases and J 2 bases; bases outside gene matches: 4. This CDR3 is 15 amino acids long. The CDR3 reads CASSLSGTGNTEAFF. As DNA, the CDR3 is TGTGCCAGCAGTTTAAGTGGGACAGGCAACACTGAAGCTTTCTTT. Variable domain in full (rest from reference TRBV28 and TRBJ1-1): DVKVTQSSRYLVKRTGEKVFLECVQDMDHENMFWYRQDPGLGLRLIYFSYDVKMKEKGDIPEGYSVSREKKERFSLILESASTNQTSMYLCASSLSGTGNTEAFFGQGTRLTVV.

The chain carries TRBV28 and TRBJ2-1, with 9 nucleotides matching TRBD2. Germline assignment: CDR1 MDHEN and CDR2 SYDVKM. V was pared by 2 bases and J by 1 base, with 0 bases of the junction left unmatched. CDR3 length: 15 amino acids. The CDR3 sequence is CASSLAGGSYNEQFF. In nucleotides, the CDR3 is TGTGCCAGCAGTTTAGCGGGGGGGTCCTACAATGAGCAGTTCTTC. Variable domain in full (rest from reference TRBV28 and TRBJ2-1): DVKVTQSSRYLVKRTGEKVFLECVQDMDHENMFWYRQDPGLGLRLIYFSYDVKMKEKGDIPEGYSVSREKKERFSLILESASTNQTSMYLCASSLAGGSYNEQFFGPGTRLTVL.

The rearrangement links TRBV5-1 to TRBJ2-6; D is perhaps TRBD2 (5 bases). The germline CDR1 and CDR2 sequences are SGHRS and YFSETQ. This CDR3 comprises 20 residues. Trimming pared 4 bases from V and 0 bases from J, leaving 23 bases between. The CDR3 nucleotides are TGCGCCAGCAGCCCTCTTAGTGCGGCGGAGGCTACCTCTGGGGCCAACGTCCTGACTTTC. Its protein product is CASSPLSAAEATSGANVLTF. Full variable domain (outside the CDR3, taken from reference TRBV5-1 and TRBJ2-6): KAGVTQTPRYLIKTRGQQVTLSCSPISGHRSVSWYQQTPGQGLQFLFEYFSETQRNKGNFPGRFSGRQFSNSRSEMNVSTLELGDSALYLCASSPLSAAEATSGANVLTFGAGSRLTVL.

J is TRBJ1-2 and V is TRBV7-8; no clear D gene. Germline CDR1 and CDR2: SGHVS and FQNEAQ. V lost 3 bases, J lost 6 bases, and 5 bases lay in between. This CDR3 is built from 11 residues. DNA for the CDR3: TGTGCCAGCAGCTTGGGCGATGGCTACACCTTC. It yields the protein CASSLGDGYTF.

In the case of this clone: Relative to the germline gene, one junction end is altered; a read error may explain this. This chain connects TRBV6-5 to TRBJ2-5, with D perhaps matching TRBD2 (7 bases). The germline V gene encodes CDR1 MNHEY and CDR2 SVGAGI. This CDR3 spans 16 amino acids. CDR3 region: CASSYSNRGAEEAQYF. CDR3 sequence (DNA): TGTGCCAGCAGTTACTCGAATCGGGGGGCGGAAGAGGCCCAGTACTTC.

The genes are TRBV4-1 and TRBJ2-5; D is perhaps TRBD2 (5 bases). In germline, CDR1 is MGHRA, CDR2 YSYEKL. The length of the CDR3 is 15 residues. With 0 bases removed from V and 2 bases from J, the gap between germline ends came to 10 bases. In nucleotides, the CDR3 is TGCGCCAGCAGCCAAGAGCTGAGGGCGCAAGAGACCCAGTACTTC. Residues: CASSQELRAQETQYF.

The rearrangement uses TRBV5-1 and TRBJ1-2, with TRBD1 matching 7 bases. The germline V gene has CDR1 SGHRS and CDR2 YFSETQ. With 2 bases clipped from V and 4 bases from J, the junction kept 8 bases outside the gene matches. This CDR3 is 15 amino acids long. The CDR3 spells CASSLTGELAYGYTF. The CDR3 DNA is TGCGCCAGCAGCTTAACAGGGGAGCTTGCCTATGGCTACACCTTC.